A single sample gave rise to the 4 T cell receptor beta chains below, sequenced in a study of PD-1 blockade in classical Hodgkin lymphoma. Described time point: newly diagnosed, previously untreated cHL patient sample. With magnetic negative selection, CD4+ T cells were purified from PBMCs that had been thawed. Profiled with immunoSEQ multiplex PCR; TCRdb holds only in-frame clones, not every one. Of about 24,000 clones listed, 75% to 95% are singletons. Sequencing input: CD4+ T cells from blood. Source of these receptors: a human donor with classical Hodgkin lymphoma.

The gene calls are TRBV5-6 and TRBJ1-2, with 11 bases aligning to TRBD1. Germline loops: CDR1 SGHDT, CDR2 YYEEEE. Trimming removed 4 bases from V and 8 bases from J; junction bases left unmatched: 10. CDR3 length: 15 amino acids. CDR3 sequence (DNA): TGTGCCAGCAGCGAGCCCGGGACAGGGGGTAGAGGCTACACCTTC. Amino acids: CASSEPGTGGRGYTF. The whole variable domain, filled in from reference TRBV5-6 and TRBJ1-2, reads DAGVTQSPTHLIKTRGQQVTLRCSPKSGHDTVSWYQQALGQGPQFIFQYYEEEERQRGNFPDRFSGHQFPNYSSELNVNALLLGDSALYLCASSEPGTGGRGYTFGSGTRLTVV.

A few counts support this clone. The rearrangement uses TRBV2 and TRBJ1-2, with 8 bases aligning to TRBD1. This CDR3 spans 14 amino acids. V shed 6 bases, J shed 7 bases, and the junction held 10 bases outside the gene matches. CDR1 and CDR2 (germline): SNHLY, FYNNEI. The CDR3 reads CASRADRGVGGYTF. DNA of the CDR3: TGTGCCAGCAGGGCAGACAGGGGAGTCGGTGGCTACACCTTC.

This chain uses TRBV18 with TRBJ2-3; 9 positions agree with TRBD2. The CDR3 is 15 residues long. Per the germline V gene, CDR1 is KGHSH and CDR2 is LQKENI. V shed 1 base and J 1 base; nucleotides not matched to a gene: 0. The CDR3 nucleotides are TGTGCCAGCTCACCACTAGCGGGGGGCACAGATACGCAGTATTTT. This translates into CASSPLAGGTDTQYF.

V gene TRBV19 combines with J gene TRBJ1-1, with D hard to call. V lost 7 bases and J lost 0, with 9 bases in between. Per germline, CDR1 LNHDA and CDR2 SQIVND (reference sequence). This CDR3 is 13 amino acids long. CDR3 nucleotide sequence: TGTGCCAGTAACCGGGAACTGAACACTGAAGCTTTCTTT. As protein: CASNRELNTEAFF.